Listed below are T cell receptor beta chains from one sample, sequenced in a study of T cell repertoires in cytomegalovirus infection. Via MiXCR, TCRdb re-called the reads, giving one row per CDR3 protein. Of over 300,000 distinct CDR3 sequences listed, over 7.5% are singletons. Sequencing was done on a sample of PBMCs. These receptors were taken from a human donor in good health (CMV status not recorded). Some clones in this sample may be carry-over from other donors' samples. Each CDR3 is given without its conserved first and last residue. Each record gives: V gene, J gene, CDR3 protein.

v_gene: TRBV7-9; j_gene: TRBJ2-5; CDR3aa: ASSLGGGGIQETQY
v_gene: TRBV7-2; j_gene: TRBJ1-6; CDR3aa: ASSRRQGVVDSPLH
v_gene: TRBV5-1; j_gene: TRBJ2-2; CDR3aa: ASSHRDRELF
v_gene: TRBV28; j_gene: TRBJ2-1; CDR3aa: ASSPTSPSGSAYNEQF
v_gene: TRBV20-1; j_gene: TRBJ2-7; CDR3aa: SARGLGGGPYEQY
v_gene: TRBV7-2; j_gene: TRBJ2-7; CDR3aa: ASSSLAGGVEQY
v_gene: TRBV29-1; j_gene: TRBJ1-4; CDR3aa: SVLDRVANEKLF
v_gene: TRBV7-2; j_gene: TRBJ1-4; CDR3aa: ASSSPSGGAEKLF
v_gene: TRBV12-3/TRBV12-4; j_gene: TRBJ1-1; CDR3aa: ASLGENTEAF
v_gene: TRBV10-1; j_gene: TRBJ1-1; CDR3aa: ASRDNRNTEAF
v_gene: TRBV4-3; j_gene: TRBJ1-2; CDR3aa: ASSQARQDYGYT
v_gene: TRBV7-2; j_gene: TRBJ2-2; CDR3aa: ASSLILAGASNTGELF
v_gene: TRBV7-8; j_gene: TRBJ2-3; CDR3aa: ASLGGGVGDTQY
v_gene: TRBV20-1; j_gene: TRBJ1-4; CDR3aa: SARVPTGAGEKLF
v_gene: TRBV4-3; j_gene: TRBJ2-3; CDR3aa: ASSRQGAVSDTQY
v_gene: TRBV23-1; j_gene: TRBJ2-7; CDR3aa: ASSQPGQTCAYEQY
v_gene: TRBV20-1; j_gene: TRBJ2-6; CDR3aa: SARDGTGWSGANVLT
v_gene: TRBV7-8; j_gene: TRBJ2-2; CDR3aa: ASRPTSGGTGELF
v_gene: TRBV3-1; j_gene: TRBJ1-6; CDR3aa: ASSGTGGNSPLH
v_gene: TRBV29-1; j_gene: TRBJ1-5; CDR3aa: SVAWGSNQPQH
v_gene: TRBV20-1; j_gene: TRBJ2-7; CDR3aa: SATSGRARYEQY
v_gene: TRBV6-2/TRBV6-3; j_gene: TRBJ2-5; CDR3aa: ASSSGQVEETQY
v_gene: TRBV19; j_gene: TRBJ2-1; CDR3aa: ASCSTGPTYNEQF
v_gene: TRBV5-1; j_gene: TRBJ2-1; CDR3aa: ASSLVGQGYNEQF
v_gene: TRBV20-1; j_gene: TRBJ2-7; CDR3aa: SARSGGSEQY
v_gene: TRBV5-1; j_gene: TRBJ2-3; CDR3aa: ASSSATRNTDTQY
v_gene: TRBV7-9; j_gene: TRBJ1-1; CDR3aa: ASSLSQNTEAF
v_gene: TRBV6-1; j_gene: TRBJ1-5; CDR3aa: ASSVTGTGPQPQH
v_gene: TRBV19; j_gene: TRBJ2-5; CDR3aa: ASSRWGTSGETQY